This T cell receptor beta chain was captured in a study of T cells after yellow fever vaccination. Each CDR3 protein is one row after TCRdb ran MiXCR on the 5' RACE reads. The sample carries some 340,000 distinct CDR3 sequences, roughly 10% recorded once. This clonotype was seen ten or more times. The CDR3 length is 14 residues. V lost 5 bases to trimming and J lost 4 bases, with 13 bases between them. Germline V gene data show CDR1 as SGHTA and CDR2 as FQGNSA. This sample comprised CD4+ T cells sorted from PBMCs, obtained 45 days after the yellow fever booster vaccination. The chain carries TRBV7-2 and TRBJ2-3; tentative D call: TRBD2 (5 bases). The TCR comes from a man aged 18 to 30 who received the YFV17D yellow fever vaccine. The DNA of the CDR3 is TGTGCCAGCAGCGCGGGCCCCGTCGCAGATACGCAGTATTTT. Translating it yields CASSAGPVADTQYF.